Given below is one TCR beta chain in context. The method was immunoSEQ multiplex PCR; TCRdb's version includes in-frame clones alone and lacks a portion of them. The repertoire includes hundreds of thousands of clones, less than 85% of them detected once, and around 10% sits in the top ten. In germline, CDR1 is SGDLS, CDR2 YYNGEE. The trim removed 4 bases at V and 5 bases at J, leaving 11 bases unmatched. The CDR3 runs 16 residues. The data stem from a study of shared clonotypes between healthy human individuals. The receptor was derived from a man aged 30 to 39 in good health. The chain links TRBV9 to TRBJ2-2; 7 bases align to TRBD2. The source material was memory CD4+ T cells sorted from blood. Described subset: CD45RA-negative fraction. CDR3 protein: CASSPRGSTGTGELFF. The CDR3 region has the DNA TGTGCCAGCAGCCCTCGCGGGAGTACGGGAACCGGGGAGCTGTTTTTT.